This T cell receptor (beta chain) was sequenced during a study of human T cells and chemical hapten exposure. Study-wide context: Patch tests of 0.01% DPC on the upper back were read at 6 days. TCR yields per sample varied mostly from small pooled library volume differences.

The library put unique molecular identifiers onto individual cDNA molecules. Per the authors' pipeline: Approximately 100,000 TCRs per sample was the median, with a range of about 20,000 to 700,000. TCRdb reanalysed the RACE reads using MiXCR and keeps one entry per CDR3 protein. TCRdb's processing, not the authors' own work, is the source of the V and J calls. The data show 100,000 or so distinct CDR3 sequences, about 9.3% seen once. Deletions cut 5 bases from V and 0 bases from J, with 5 bases between. The CDR3 sequence is 13 residues long. From germline, CDR1 is SEHNR and CDR2 FQNEAQ (reference sequence). This clonotype came up a few times. As to time point: patch test 2, 6 weeks after DPC sensitization. Treatment: therapeutic diphenylcyclopropenone sensitization with weekly scalp DPC.

The sample was whole blood, taken in connection with sensitization to the hapten diphenylcyclopropenone (DPC). The clonotype originates from a woman between 40 and 55 years old with alopecia areata. Some clones in this sample may be carry-over from other donors' samples. The chain has TRBV7-9 and TRBJ1-3; no definite D call. The CDR3: CASSLDSGNTIYF. CDR3 DNA sequence: TGTGCCAGCAGCCTAGACTCTGGAAACACCATATATTTT. The variable domain in full, with the rest retrieved from reference TRBV7-9 and TRBJ1-3, is DTGVSQNPRHKITKRGQNVTFRCDPISEHNRLYWYRQTLGQGPEFLTYFQNEAQLEKSRLLSDRFSAERPKGSFSTLEIQRTEQGDSAMYLCASSLDSGNTIYFGEGSWLTVV.